This TCR beta chain stems from a study of T-cell reconstitution after alpha-beta-depleted transplantation in children. In germline, CDR1 is MNHEY, CDR2 SVGAGI. Trimming pared 4 bases from V and 5 bases from J, leaving 17 bases between. The CDR3 contains 15 residues. This clonotype was seen more than once but under ten times. The TCRbeta library was prepared with unique molecular identifiers. TCRdb recomputed calls from the PCR reads with MiXCR, one row per CDR3 protein. The sample includes roughly 500,000 distinct CDR3 sequences, about 33% of them seen just once. The J gene is TRBJ1-2, the V gene TRBV6-5, with D perhaps matching TRBD1 (5 bases). This clonotype originated in a human donor who donated a stem cell graft to a child with aplastic anemia. This specimen consisted of PBMCs from the stem cell graft donor, obtained from the stem cell graft. CDR3 DNA: TGTGCCAGCAGTTCGATAGGCAGGGTCCGGTATGGCTACACCTTC. Its protein product is CASSSIGRVRYGYTF.